The 10 T cell receptor beta chains listed next were all sequenced from one sample in a study of T cell responses to AZD1222 COVID-19 vaccine. The table came from immunoSEQ multiplex PCR; TCRdb's copy has only in-frame clones and leaves some out. Of about 140,000 clones in the sample, about 90% were seen once. The source was peripheral blood, collected on day 0 of AZD1222 vaccination. Receptor source: an adult in good health.

V and J are TRBV7-2 and TRBJ1-6, with D maybe TRBD1 (6 bases). Between the trimmed V and J ends, which lost 7 bases and 5 bases, there was a span of 18 bases. There are 16 residues in the CDR3. Germline loops: CDR1 SGHTA, CDR2 FQGNSA. CDR3 protein: CASTAPGTFNNSPLHF. In nucleotides, the CDR3 is TGTGCCAGCACCGCCCCCGGGACATTCAATAATTCACCCCTCCACTTT.

The rearrangement uses TRBV10-3 and TRBJ1-5; no clear D gene. The V and J ends lost 0 bases and 6 bases respectively, with 9 bases between them. The CDR3 is made up of 14 amino acids. CDR1 and CDR2 from the germline V gene are ENHRY and SYGVKD. CDR3 sequence (DNA): TGTGCCATCAGTGAGTCAGGGATTGGTCAGCCCCAGCATTTT. As protein: CAISESGIGQPQHF.

The rearrangement links TRBV27 to TRBJ2-7; the D gene could be TRBD1 or TRBD2 (5 bases each). V lost 8 bases to trimming and J lost 2 bases, with 19 bases between them. CDR1 and CDR2 (germline): MNHEY, SMNVEV (reference sequence). The CDR3 spans 15 residues. CDR3 region: CASRKSGSAPYEQYF. CDR3 DNA sequence: TGTGCCAGCCGTAAATCAGGGAGTGCCCCCTACGAGCAGTACTTC.

The chain links TRBV3-1 (or the pseudogene TRBV3-2) to TRBJ1-3; 7 nucleotides line up with TRBD1. Per the germline V gene, CDR1 is LGHDT and CDR2 is YNNKEL (reference sequence). This CDR3 is built from 20 residues. J was trimmed by 2 bases and V by 3 bases; bases with no gene match: 19. The CDR3 sequence is CASSHSQGRTGDSAGNTIYF. The CDR3 DNA sequence: TGTGCCAGCAGCCATAGTCAAGGACGCACAGGGGATAGTGCTGGAAACACCATATATTTT.

The chain recombines TRBV7-9 with TRBJ1-4, with TRBD1 identical over 9 bases. Looked up from germline, CDR1 is SEHNR and CDR2 is FQNEAQ (reference sequence). Trimming removed 5 bases from V and 10 bases from J; junction bases left unmatched: 5. The CDR3 runs 13 residues. This chain's CDR3 is CASSPGQGRKLFF. The CDR3 DNA follows: TGTGCCAGCAGCCCTGGACAGGGGCGAAAACTGTTTTTT.

This chain links TRBV13 with TRBJ1-5, with 11 bases aligning to TRBD1. Unmatched junction bases numbered 2, after V lost 2 bases and J lost 5 bases. Germline V gene data show CDR1 as PRHDT and CDR2 as FYEKMQ (reference sequence). This CDR3 spans 15 amino acids. The DNA of the CDR3 is TGTGCCAGCAGCTTAAGGACAGGGGGCGATCAGCCCCAGCATTTT. Translated: CASSLRTGGDQPQHF. The full variable domain, in which reference TRBV13 and TRBJ1-5 provide the parts outside the CDR3, is AAGVIQSPRHLIKEKRETATLKCYPIPRHDTVYWYQQGPGQDPQFLISFYEKMQSDKGSIPDRFSAQQFSDYHSELNMSSLELGDSALYFCASSLRTGGDQPQHFGDGTRLSIL.

J is TRBJ2-5 and V is TRBV2, with 11 bases that match TRBD2. CDR1 and CDR2 from the germline V gene are SNHLY and FYNNEI. Trimming removed 8 bases from V and 0 bases from J; junction bases left unmatched: 17. There are 19 residues in the CDR3. This chain's CDR3 is CASHYLGTSGLPNQETQYF. The CDR3 DNA reads TGTGCCAGCCATTACTTAGGGACTAGCGGACTACCTAACCAAGAGACCCAGTACTTC. Complete variable domain (other parts from reference TRBV2 and TRBJ2-5): EPEVTQTPSHQVTQMGQEVILRCVPISNHLYFYWYRQILGQKVEFLVSFYNNEISEKSEIFDDQFSVERPDGSNFTLKIRSTKLEDSAMYFCASHYLGTSGLPNQETQYFGPGTRLLVL.

The chain combines TRBV3-1 (or the pseudogene TRBV3-2) with TRBJ1-2, with TRBD1 matching 8 bases. V trimming: 1 base; J trimming: 4 bases; junction bases outside the gene matches: 5. This CDR3 has 15 residues. CDR1 and CDR2 (germline): LGHDT, YNNKEL (reference sequence). The CDR3 sequence is CASSQGSGGFYGYTF. In DNA, the CDR3 is TGTGCCAGCAGCCAAGGCTCAGGGGGCTTCTATGGCTACACCTTC.

This chain connects TRBV4-3 to TRBJ1-3, with D unresolved. Trimming pared 1 base from V and 9 bases from J, leaving 16 bases between. Germline V gives CDR1 LGHNA, CDR2 YSLEER. CDR3 length: 15 amino acids. The CDR3: CASSQAQLGIATIYF. Here the CDR3 DNA reads TGCGCCAGCAGCCAAGCCCAGTTGGGCATCGCCACCATATATTTT.

V is TRBV4-2 and J is TRBJ2-2; a possible D gene is TRBD1 (6 bases). In germline, CDR1 is LGHNA, CDR2 YNFKEQ. Trimming pared 5 bases from V and 7 bases from J, leaving 20 bases between. This CDR3 region has 16 residues. DNA of the CDR3: TGTGCCAGCAGCGACAAAAACAGGGAGTTTGGCGGGGAGCTGTTTTTT. It codes for CASSDKNREFGGELFF.